What follows is one T cell receptor beta chain and its context. Its antigen is unidentified. PCR employed 60 Vbeta and 13 Jbeta primers. Profiling relied on immunoSEQ multiplex PCR, and the TCRdb table lists in-frame clones only, not all of them. The data hold about 140,000 clones, with around 90% observed a single time. The ends were cut back, 4 bases at V and 4 bases at J, with 11 bases in the middle. The CDR3 is 13 residues long. CDR1 is SGHRS, CDR2 YFSETQ, per germline. The sample comes from a study of cytomegalovirus exposure and HLA in healthy donors. Points from the study as a whole: The study labeled 150 to 200 TCR beta chains cytomegalovirus-associated. In a later analysis, CMV-associated beta chains were mostly HLA-associated, it appeared.

This TCR was recovered from a woman between 35 and 50 years old in good health and CMV-seronegative. This rearrangement joins TRBV5-1 to TRBJ1-1; unclear D gene. The specimen sequenced was PBMCs. DNA of the CDR3: TGCGCCAGCAGCCTCCGACAATTCACTGAAGCTTTCTTT. It is translated as CASSLRQFTEAFF.